The 15 T cell receptor beta chains presented below share a single source sample, sequenced in a study of cytomegalovirus exposure and HLA in healthy donors. The PCR used 60 Vbeta and 13 Jbeta primers. Clones were sequenced by immunoSEQ multiplex PCR, and TCRdb holds only the in-frame ones, with some missing. The table records roughly 100,000 clones, 82% of them present only once. Specimen: PBMCs. These receptors all stem from a man aged 45-60 years in good health and CMV-seronegative.

The V call is TRBV4-2, the J call TRBJ2-5, with TRBD2 matching 7 bases. This CDR3 has 14 amino acids. V lost 2 bases and J lost 3; bases outside the gene matches: 3. Germline lookup yields CDR1 LGHNA and CDR2 YNFKEQ. CDR3 amino acids: CASSQSGGEETQYF. The CDR3 DNA follows: TGTGCCAGCAGCCAATCTGGGGGGGAAGAGACCCAGTACTTC.

This chain links TRBV19 with TRBJ1-5, with TRBD1 as a possible D gene (5 bases). The CDR3 has 14 amino acids. Germline loops: CDR1 LNHDA, CDR2 SQIVND (reference sequence). V lost 6 bases to trimming and J lost 7 bases, with 16 bases between them. The CDR3 is CASSQAGGAQPQHF. The DNA for the CDR3 is TGTGCCAGTAGCCAGGCGGGGGGAGCCCAGCCCCAGCATTTT.

The chain uses TRBV19 and TRBJ1-5; possibly TRBD1 for D (5 bases). CDR1 and CDR2 from the germline V gene are LNHDA and SQIVND (reference sequence). The length of the CDR3 is 14 residues. The V and J ends lost 5 bases and 0 bases respectively, with 8 bases between them. The chain's CDR3 is CASSPRDSNQPQHF. The DNA for the CDR3 is TGTGCCAGTAGTCCCAGGGATAGCAATCAGCCCCAGCATTTT.

This clone is a singleton in its sample. The chain is built from TRBV7-2 and TRBJ2-3; TRBD2 aligns across 10 bases. CDR3 length: 16 residues. Germline assignment: CDR1 SGHTA and CDR2 FQGNSA. V was clipped by 2 bases and J by 6 bases; unmatched bases: 8. The CDR3 nucleotides read TGTGCCAGCAGCTTATTCCCCCTAGCGGGAGTTGATACGCAGTATTTT. This translates into CASSLFPLAGVDTQYF.

The chain joins TRBV5-1 to TRBJ2-5, with 11 bases lining up with TRBD2. Germline CDR1 is SGHRS and CDR2 is YFSETQ. V gave up 2 bases and J gave up 2 bases; unmatched junction bases: 11. The CDR3 extends over 18 amino acids. The CDR3, as DNA: TGCGCCAGCAGCTTAGGCGGGCTAGCGGGAGGTAGACAAGAGACCCAGTACTTC. As protein: CASSLGGLAGGRQETQYF.

With regard to this clone: Germline is not matched at one junction end, which may reflect a read error. J is TRBJ2-7 and V is TRBV6-1; 10 bases line up with TRBD1. CDR1 and CDR2 from the germline V gene are MNHNS and SASEGT. CDR3 length: 15 residues. CDR3 nucleotides: TGTGCCAGCAGTGAATACGACAGGGGGCTGGACGAGCAGTACTTT. It codes for CASSEYDRGLDEQYF.

The CDR3 DNA sequence: TGTGCCAGCAGTTTGGTGGGAGGGTCCTACGAGCAGTACTTC. As protein: CASSLVGGSYEQYF. The rearrangement links TRBV28 to TRBJ2-7; 7 bases match TRBD2. J lost 1 base, V lost 3 bases, and 3 bases had no gene match. Germline-derived CDR1 and CDR2 are MDHEN and SYDVKM. The CDR3 contains 14 residues.

Regarding this clone: One junction end does not reproduce the germline sequence, and a read error may be involved. Other nucleotide sequences from this sample produce the same CDR3. The CDR3 DNA sequence: TGCGCCAGCAGCTTGGAGGCACGAGGGCGAGAAAAGCTGTTTTTT. Translation gives CASSLEARGREKLFF. The chain recombines TRBV5-1 with TRBJ1-4; unclear D gene. The CDR3 covers 15 residues. The germline V gene has CDR1 SGHRS and CDR2 YFSETQ.

J is TRBJ1-2 and V is TRBV6-1; D is undetermined. The CDR3 extends over 13 amino acids. Germline-derived CDR1 and CDR2 are MNHNS and SASEGT. V was trimmed by 6 bases and J by 4 bases, leaving 12 bases between them. The CDR3 DNA is TGTGCCAGCAGCCACAAAGGCGGCTATGGCTACACCTTC. The encoded protein is CASSHKGGYGYTF.

V is TRBV2 and J is TRBJ2-5; 10 nucleotides match TRBD2. Germline loops: CDR1 SNHLY, CDR2 FYNNEI. The junction had 2 bases not matched to a gene; V was cut back by 8 bases and J by 2 bases. The CDR3 extends over 13 amino acids. The CDR3 loop is CASGLAEQETQYF. The CDR3 DNA sequence: TGTGCCAGCGGACTAGCGGAGCAAGAGACCCAGTACTTC.

The gene calls are TRBV2 and TRBJ2-1, with D tentatively TRBD1 (5 bases). Looked up from germline, CDR1 is SNHLY and CDR2 is FYNNEI. V was cut by 7 bases and J by 5 bases, with 12 bases left in between. The CDR3 is made up of 13 amino acids. The CDR3 DNA reads as TGTGCCAGCAAGTTTGACAGAAACAATGAGCAGTTCTTC. This codes for CASKFDRNNEQFF.

The chain links TRBV19 to TRBJ2-3; D gene uncertain. Per germline, CDR1 LNHDA and CDR2 SQIVND (reference sequence). This CDR3 spans 14 amino acids. Trimming shortened V by 4 bases and J by 1 base, and 9 bases separated the two germline ends. CDR3 in amino acids: CASSTMPGTDTQYF. CDR3 nucleotide sequence: TGTGCCAGTAGTACCATGCCGGGCACAGATACGCAGTATTTT.

This chain links TRBV4-2 with TRBJ2-5, with TRBD1 identical over 10 bases. V dropped 1 base and J dropped 2; count of bases not matched to a gene: 4. The germline V gene encodes CDR1 LGHNA and CDR2 YNFKEQ. This CDR3 region has 16 residues. The DNA for the CDR3 is TGTGCCAGCAGCCAAGGGCCGGGACAGGGGCAAGAGACCCAGTACTTC. This translates into CASSQGPGQGQETQYF.

The chain uses TRBV15 and TRBJ1-1, with a weak D call TRBD1 (6 bases). Looked up from germline, CDR1 is LNHNV and CDR2 is YYDKDF (reference sequence). V shed 5 bases and J shed 2 bases, with 9 bases lying between them. This CDR3 contains 13 residues. Here the CDR3 reads CATSWTANTEAFF. CDR3 in DNA: TGTGCCACCAGCTGGACAGCCAACACTGAAGCTTTCTTT.

The CDR3 is CAWSPGTGYYEQYF. The CDR3 coding sequence is TGTGCCTGGAGCCCGGGGACAGGTTACTACGAGCAGTACTTC. V and J are TRBV30 and TRBJ2-7; 8 positions agree with TRBD1. The CDR3 has 14 residues. Germline CDR1 GTSNPN, CDR2 SVGIG (reference sequence). V was pared by 3 bases and J by 3 bases, with 7 bases of the junction left unmatched.